This T cell receptor (beta chain) is drawn from a study of T cells in localized non-small cell lung cancer. This CDR3 comprises 13 residues. V lost 4 bases and J 3 bases, leaving 11 bases between the germline ends. The germline CDR1 and CDR2 sequences are SGHRS and YFSETQ. Whole-study findings and limits: Of the tissues analyzed, uninvolved adjacent lung showed maximal T cell clonality, greater than tumor. Sequencing, confined to only one tumor region, leaves heterogeneity possible.

Repertoires were generated with immunoSEQ multiplex PCR, while TCRdb's copy carries only in-frame clones and drops some. The sample consists of about 41,000 clones, almost 90% of them appearing once. About this clone: No antigen is known for it.

The V and J genes are TRBV5-1 and TRBJ2-7, with D perhaps matching TRBD1 or TRBD2 (5 bases each). Sequencing was performed on peripheral blood, taken before any cancer treatment. This clonotype originated in a female donor over 55 with stage I squamous cell lung carcinoma. The CDR3 DNA sequence: TGCGCCAGCAGCCGGGGTGACAGCTACGAGCAGTACTTC. Encoded protein: CASSRGDSYEQYF.